The 2 T cell receptor beta chains below come from one sample, sequenced in a study of graft-versus-host responses after intestinal transplantation. For these receptors, no antigen is known. Assay used: immunoSEQ multiplex PCR; TCRdb lists only in-frame clones, some missing. The sample shows 70,000 to 80,000 clones, 90% of them seen only once. The sequencing used unstimulated CD8+ T cells sorted from spleen or lymph node cells, collected before intestinal transplant. Source of these receptors: a human donor who received an intestinal transplant.

This clone is a singleton in its sample. This chain joins TRBV4-1 and TRBJ2-2, with a possible D match to TRBD2 (6 bases). Between the trimmed V and J ends, which lost 4 bases and 1 base, there was a span of 13 bases. The CDR3 has 16 residues. The V gene's germline CDR1 is MGHRA and CDR2 YSYEKL. CDR3 region: CASSPGGGRNTGELFF. CDR3 sequence (DNA): TGCGCCAGCAGCCCCGGTGGAGGGAGGAACACCGGGGAGCTGTTTTTT.

The rearrangement uses TRBV2 and TRBJ1-1, with D possibly matching TRBD1 (5 bases). The germline V gene has CDR1 SNHLY and CDR2 FYNNEI. CDR3 length equals 15 residues. V lost 4 bases, J lost 5 bases, and 17 bases lay in between. The CDR3 is CASSGLSGGGTEAFF. In DNA, the CDR3 is TGTGCCAGCAGTGGGCTTTCCGGGGGAGGTACTGAAGCTTTCTTT.